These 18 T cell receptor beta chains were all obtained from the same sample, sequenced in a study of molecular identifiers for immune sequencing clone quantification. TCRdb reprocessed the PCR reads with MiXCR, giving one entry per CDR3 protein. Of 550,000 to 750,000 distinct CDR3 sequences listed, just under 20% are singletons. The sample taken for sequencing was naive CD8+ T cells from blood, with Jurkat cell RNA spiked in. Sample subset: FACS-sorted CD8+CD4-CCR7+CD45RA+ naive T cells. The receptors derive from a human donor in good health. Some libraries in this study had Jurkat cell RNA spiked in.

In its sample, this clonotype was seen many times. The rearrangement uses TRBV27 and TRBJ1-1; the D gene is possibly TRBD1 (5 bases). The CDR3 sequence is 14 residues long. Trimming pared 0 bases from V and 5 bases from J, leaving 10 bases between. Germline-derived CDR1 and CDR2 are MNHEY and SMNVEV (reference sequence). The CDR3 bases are TGTGCCAGCAGTTTATCTGGGGCGGGTACTGAAGCTTTCTTT. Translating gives CASSLSGAGTEAFF.

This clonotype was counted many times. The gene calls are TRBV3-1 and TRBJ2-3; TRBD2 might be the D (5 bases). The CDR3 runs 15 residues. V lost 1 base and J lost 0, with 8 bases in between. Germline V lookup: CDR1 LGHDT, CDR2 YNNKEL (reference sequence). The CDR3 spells CASSQAGRSTDTQYF. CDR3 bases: TGTGCCAGCAGCCAAGCGGGGAGAAGCACAGATACGCAGTATTTT.

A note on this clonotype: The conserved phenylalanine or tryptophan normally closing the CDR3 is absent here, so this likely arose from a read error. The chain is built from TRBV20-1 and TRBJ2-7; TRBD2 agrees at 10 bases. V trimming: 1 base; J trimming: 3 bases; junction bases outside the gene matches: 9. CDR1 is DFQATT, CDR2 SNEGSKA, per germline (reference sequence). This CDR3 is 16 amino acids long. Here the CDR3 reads CSARVRVSGRNYEQYL. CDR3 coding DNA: TGCAGTGCTAGAGTGCGGGTTAGCGGGAGGAACTACGAGCAGTACCTC.

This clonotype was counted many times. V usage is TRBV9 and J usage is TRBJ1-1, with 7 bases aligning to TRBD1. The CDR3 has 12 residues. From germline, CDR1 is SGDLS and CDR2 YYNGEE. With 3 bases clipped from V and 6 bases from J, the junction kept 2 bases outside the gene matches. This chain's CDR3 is CASSAGTAEAFF. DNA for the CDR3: TGTGCCAGCAGCGCCGGGACAGCTGAAGCTTTCTTT.

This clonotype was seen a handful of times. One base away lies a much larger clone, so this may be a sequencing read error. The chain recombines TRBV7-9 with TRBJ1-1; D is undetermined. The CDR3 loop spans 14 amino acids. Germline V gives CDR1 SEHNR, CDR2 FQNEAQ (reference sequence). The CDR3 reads CASSLLAENTEVFF. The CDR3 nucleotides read TGTGCCAGCAGCTTATTGGCAGAGAACACTGAAGTTTTCTTT.

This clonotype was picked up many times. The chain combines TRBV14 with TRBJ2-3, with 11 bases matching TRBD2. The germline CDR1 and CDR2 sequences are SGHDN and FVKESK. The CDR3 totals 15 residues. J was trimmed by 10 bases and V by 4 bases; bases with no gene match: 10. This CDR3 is CASSRRTSGYGAQYF. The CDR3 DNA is TGTGCCAGCAGCCGAAGGACTAGCGGGTATGGGGCGCAGTATTTT.

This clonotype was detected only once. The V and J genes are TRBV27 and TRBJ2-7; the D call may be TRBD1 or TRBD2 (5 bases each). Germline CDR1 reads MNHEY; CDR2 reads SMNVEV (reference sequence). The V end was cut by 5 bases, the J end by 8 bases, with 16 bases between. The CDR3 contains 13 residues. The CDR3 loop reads CASSPGSYYKQYF. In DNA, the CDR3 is TGTGCCAGCAGTCCAGGGAGCTATTACAAGCAGTACTTC.

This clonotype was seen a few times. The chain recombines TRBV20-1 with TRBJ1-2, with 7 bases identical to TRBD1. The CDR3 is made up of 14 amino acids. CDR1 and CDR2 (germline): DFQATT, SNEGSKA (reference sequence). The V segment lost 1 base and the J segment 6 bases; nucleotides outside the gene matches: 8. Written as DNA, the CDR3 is TGCAGTGCTAGAGGGGCAGGGGGATATAATGGCTACACCTTC. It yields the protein CSARGAGGYNGYTF.

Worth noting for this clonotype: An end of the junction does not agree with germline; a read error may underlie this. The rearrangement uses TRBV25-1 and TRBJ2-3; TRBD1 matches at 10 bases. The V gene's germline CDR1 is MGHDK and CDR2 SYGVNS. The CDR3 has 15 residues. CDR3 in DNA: TGTGTCAGCACTCGAGGACAGGGGGAGAGAGATACGCAGTATTTT. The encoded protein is CVSTRGQGERDTQYF. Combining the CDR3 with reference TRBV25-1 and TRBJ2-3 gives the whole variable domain EADIYQTPRYLVIGTGKKITLECSQTMGHDKMYWYQQDPGMELHLIHYSYGVNSTEKGDLSSESTVSRIRTEHFPLTLESARPSHTSQYLCVSTRGQGERDTQYFGPGTRLTVL.

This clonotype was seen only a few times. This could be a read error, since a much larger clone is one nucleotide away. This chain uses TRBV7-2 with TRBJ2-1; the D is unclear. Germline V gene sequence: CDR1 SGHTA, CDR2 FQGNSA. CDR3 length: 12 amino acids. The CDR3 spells CASSLSDNEQSF. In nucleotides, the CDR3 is TGTGCCAGCAGCTTAAGCGACAATGAGCAGTCCTTC.

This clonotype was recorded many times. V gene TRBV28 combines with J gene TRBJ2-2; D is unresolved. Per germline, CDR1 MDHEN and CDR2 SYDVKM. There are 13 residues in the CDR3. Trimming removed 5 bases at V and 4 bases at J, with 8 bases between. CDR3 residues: CASSGRLTGELFF. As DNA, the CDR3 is TGTGCCAGCAGTGGCAGGCTCACCGGGGAGCTGTTTTTT.

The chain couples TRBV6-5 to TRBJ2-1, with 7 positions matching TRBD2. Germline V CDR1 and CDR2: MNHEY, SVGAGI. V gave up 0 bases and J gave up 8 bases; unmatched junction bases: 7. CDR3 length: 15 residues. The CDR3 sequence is CASSYSGGNRYEQFF. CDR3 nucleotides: TGTGCCAGCAGTTACTCCGGGGGGAATAGGTATGAGCAGTTCTTC.

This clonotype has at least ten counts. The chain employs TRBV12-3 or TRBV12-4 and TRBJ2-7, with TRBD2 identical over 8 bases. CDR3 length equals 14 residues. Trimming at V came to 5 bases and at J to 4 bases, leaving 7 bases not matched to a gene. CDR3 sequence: CASSPLAGGYEQYF. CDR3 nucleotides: TGTGCCAGCAGTCCTCTGGCGGGGGGTTACGAGCAGTACTTC.

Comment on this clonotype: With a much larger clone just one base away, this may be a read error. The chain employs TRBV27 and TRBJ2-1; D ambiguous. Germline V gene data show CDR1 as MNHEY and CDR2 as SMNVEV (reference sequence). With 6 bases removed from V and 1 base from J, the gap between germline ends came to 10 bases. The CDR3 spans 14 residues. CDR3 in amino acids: CASRKLGSYNEQFF. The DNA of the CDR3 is TGTGCCAGCAGGAAGTTGGGGTCCTACAATGAGCAGTTCTTC.

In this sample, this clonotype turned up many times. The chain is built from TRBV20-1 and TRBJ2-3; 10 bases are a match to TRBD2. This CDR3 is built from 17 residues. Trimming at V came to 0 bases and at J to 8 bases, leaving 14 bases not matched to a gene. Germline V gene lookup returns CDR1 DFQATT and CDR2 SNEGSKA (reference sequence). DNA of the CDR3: TGCAGTGCTAGAGATTCTTGGGGGCTAGCGGGAGAAGGTACGCAGTATTTT. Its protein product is CSARDSWGLAGEGTQYF.

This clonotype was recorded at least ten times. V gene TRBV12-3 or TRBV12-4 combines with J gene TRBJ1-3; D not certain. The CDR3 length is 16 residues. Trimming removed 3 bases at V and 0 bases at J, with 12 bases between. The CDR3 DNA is TGTGCCAGCAGTTTCGCACAGCCGAGCTCTGGAAACACCATATATTTT. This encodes CASSFAQPSSGNTIYF.

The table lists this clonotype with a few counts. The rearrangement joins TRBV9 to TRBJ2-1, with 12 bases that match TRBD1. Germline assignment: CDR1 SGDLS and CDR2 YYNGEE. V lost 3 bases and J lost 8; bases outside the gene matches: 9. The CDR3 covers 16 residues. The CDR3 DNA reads TGTGCCAGCAGCGCCGAGGGGGGACAGGGGGCGGATGAGCAGTTCTTC. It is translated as CASSAEGGQGADEQFF.

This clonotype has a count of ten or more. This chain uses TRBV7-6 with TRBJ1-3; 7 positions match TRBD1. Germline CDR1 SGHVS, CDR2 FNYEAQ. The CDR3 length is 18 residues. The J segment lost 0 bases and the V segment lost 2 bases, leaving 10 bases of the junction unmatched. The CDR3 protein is CASSLLSDGTDSGNTIYF. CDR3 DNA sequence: TGTGCCAGCAGCTTATTGTCCGATGGGACAGACTCTGGAAACACCATATATTTT.